A selection of T cell receptor beta chains follows, all from one sample in a study of T cell repertoires in cytomegalovirus infection. TCRdb recomputed calls from the reads with MiXCR, one row per CDR3 protein. The sample contains roughly 860,000 distinct CDR3 sequences, 30% to 35% of which appear only once. These receptors have no known antigen. Specimen: cultured CD8+ T cells from PBMCs, collected from culture after CMV antigen stimulation. The receptors stem from a human donor in good health (CMV status not recorded). Some clones in this sample may be carry-over from other donors' samples. The CDR3 runs from the conserved cysteine through the conserved F or W. The D gene is left open where the match is weak. Clone size appears in some rows only: once, few, many, or a class for an expanded clone.

TRBD2,few,TRBV10-2,TRBJ2-3,CATLAGGTDTQYF,TGCGCCACCTTAGCGGGGGGCACAGATACGCAGTATTTT
TRBD2,-,TRBV7-9,TRBJ2-5,CASSLSSGGAWETQYF,TGTGCCAGCAGCTTGTCTAGCGGGGGGGCCTGGGAGACCCAGTACTTC
TRBD1,few,TRBV6-2/TRBV6-3,TRBJ2-7,CASSLRTGEYYEQYF,TGTGCCAGCAGTCTCCGGACAGGGGAGTACTACGAGCAGTACTTC
-,-,TRBV6-1,TRBJ2-5,CASRGGRETQCF,TGTGCCAGCAGGGGGGGGCGAGAGACCCAGTGCTTC
-,few,TRBV10-3,TRBJ2-2,CAISEVTTANTGELFF,TGTGCCATCAGTGAGGTTACTACGGCGAACACCGGGGAGCTGTTTTTT
TRBD2,few,TRBV2,TRBJ2-5,CASSDPRTSAGETQYF,TGTGCCAGCAGTGACCCCAGGACTAGCGCTGGGGAGACCCAGTACTTC
-,-,TRBV7-9,TRBJ1-2,CASSTRQFLYGYTF,TGTGCCAGCAGCACCAGACAGTTTTTGTATGGCTACACCTTC
-,-,TRBV6-1,TRBJ1-3,CASSFQGSNTIYF,TGTGCCAGCAGTTTTCAGGGTTCTAACACCATATATTTT
-,-,TRBV5-6,TRBJ1-2,CASSLGQAYYGYTF,TGTGCCAGCAGCTTGGGACAGGCGTACTATGGCTACACCTTC
-,few,TRBV6-2/TRBV6-3,TRBJ1-1,CASSYQGGGTEAFF,TGTGCCAGCAGTTACCAGGGAGGAGGCACTGAAGCTTTCTTT
-,-,TRBV27,TRBJ2-2,CATRWGTNTGELFF,TGTGCCACCCGGTGGGGGACGAACACCGGGGAGCTGTTTTTT
-,few,TRBV4-1,TRBJ1-1,CASSQTPSGFGTEAFF,TGCGCCAGCAGCCAAACTCCCTCCGGTTTTGGGACTGAAGCTTTCTTT
TRBD2,few,TRBV11-3,TRBJ2-2,CASSLDSRGAGELFF,TGTGCCAGCAGCTTAGACTCGCGGGGGGCCGGGGAGCTGTTTTTT
-,-,TRBV7-3,TRBJ2-6,CASSLIRGSGANVLTF,TGTGCCAGCAGCTTAATCAGGGGTTCTGGGGCCAACGTCCTGACTTTC
-,-,TRBV20-1,TRBJ2-3,CSAPVDSTDTQYF,TGCAGTGCCCCAGTAGACAGCACAGATACGCAGTATTTT
TRBD1,once,TRBV7-8,TRBJ1-1,CASNDRGSAEAYF,TGTGCCAGCAACGACAGGGGCTCTGCTGAAGCTTACTTT
TRBD2,-,TRBV20-1,TRBJ2-5,CSARDGGLDGYQETQYF,TGCAGTGCTAGAGATGGGGGACTAGACGGGTACCAAGAGACCCAGTACTTC
-,-,TRBV5-1,TRBJ1-1,CASSGRTPNTEAFF,TGCGCCAGCAGCGGTCGGACACCGAACACTGAAGCTTTCTTT
TRBD2,many,TRBV7-2,TRBJ2-1,CASSSPWGRGGDEQFF,TGTGCCAGCAGCTCCCCTTGGGGGCGGGGGGGCGATGAGCAGTTCTTC
-,many,TRBV7-8,TRBJ2-1,CASSLSQVNEQFF,TGTGCCAGCAGCTTAAGTCAGGTTAATGAGCAGTTCTTC
-,few,TRBV15,TRBJ2-1,CATSRGAYNEQFF,TGTGCCACCAGCAGAGGGGCTTACAATGAGCAGTTCTTC
-,few,TRBV7-9,TRBJ2-5,CASSLVVIAAYQETQYF,TGTGCCAGCAGCTTAGTAGTTATAGCGGCTTACCAAGAGACCCAGTACTTC
TRBD2,-,TRBV12-3/TRBV12-4,TRBJ2-2,CASSFFLAGRNTGELFF,TGTGCCAGCAGTTTTTTTCTAGCGGGGAGGAACACCGGGGAGCTGTTTTTT
-,-,TRBV5-3,TRBJ2-5,CASSFTPSGETQYF,TGTGCCAGCAGCTTTACCCCATCAGGGGAGACCCAGTACTTC
-,once,TRBV13,TRBJ1-2,CASSLRGASNYGYTF,TGTGCCAGCAGCTTACGCGGGGCCAGTAACTATGGCTACACCTTC
TRBD1,-,TRBV28,TRBJ1-2,CASRIRTGYYGYTF,TGTGCCAGCAGAATAAGGACAGGTTACTATGGCTACACCTTC
-,once,TRBV13,TRBJ2-1,CASTETHRASNEQFF,TGTGCCAGCACTGAGACCCACAGGGCCTCCAATGAGCAGTTCTTC
-,-,TRBV12-3/TRBV12-4,TRBJ2-7,CASGGRDDYEQYF,TGTGCCAGCGGCGGTAGGGACGACTACGAGCAGTACTTC
-,-,TRBV4-1,TRBJ2-1,CASSQGPKNEQFF,TGCGCCAGCAGCCAAGGTCCTAAGAATGAGCAGTTCTTC
-,few,TRBV7-9,TRBJ1-1,CASSLPTEVVEAFF,TGTGCCAGCAGCTTACCGACGGAGGTGGTTGAAGCTTTCTTT
TRBD1,-,TRBV7-9,TRBJ2-5,CASSSDDRGLETQYF,TGTGCCAGCAGCTCGGACGACAGGGGGCTTGAGACCCAGTACTTC
-,-,TRBV13,TRBJ1-2,CASSTDLNYGYTF,TGTGCCAGCAGCACAGACCTTAACTATGGCTACACCTTC